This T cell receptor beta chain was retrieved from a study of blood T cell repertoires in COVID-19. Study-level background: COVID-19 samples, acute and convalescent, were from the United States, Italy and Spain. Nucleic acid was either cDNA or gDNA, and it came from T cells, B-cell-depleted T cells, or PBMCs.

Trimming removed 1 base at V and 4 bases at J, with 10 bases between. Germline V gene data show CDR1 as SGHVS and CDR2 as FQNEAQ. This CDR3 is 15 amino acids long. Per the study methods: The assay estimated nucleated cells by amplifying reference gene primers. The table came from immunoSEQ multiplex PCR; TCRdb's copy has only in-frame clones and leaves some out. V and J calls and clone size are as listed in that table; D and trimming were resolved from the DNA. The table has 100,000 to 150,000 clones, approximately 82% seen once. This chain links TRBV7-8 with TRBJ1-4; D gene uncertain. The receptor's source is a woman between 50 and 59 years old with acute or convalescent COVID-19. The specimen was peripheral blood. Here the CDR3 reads CASSLGLQSNEKLFF. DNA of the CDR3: TGTGCCAGCAGCTTAGGGCTACAGAGTAATGAAAAACTGTTTTTT.